The source of this T cell receptor beta chain is a study of shared clonotypes between healthy human individuals. Researchers drew on about 90 million PBMCs for genomic DNA from unsorted samples. With V trimmed by 2 bases and J by 2 bases, 5 bases remained unmatched. The germline CDR1 and CDR2 sequences are SEHNR and FQNEAQ (reference sequence). The CDR3 is made up of 16 amino acids. Sequencing was performed with immunoSEQ multiplex PCR; in TCRdb, only in-frame clones are kept and a portion is missing. The table records 450,000 to 500,000 clones, roughly 80% of them present only once. This TCR was recovered from a middle-aged woman in good health. Some clones in this sample may be carry-over from other donors' samples. The sequencing input was PBMCs. This chain links TRBV7-9 with TRBJ2-5; 10 bases are shared with TRBD2. The CDR3 DNA is TGTGCCAGCAGCTTACATTGGACTAGCGGACAAGAGACCCAGTACTTC. Encoded protein: CASSLHWTSGQETQYF.